The following is a T cell receptor (beta chain) sequence with its context. Its specificity is unknown. The record originates from a study of OX40 agonist ivuxolimab in advanced cancers. Looking at the study overall: Patients were given ivuxolimab, an antibody that agonizes OX40 (CD134).

The sampling schedule covered blood at baseline, cycle 4 day 1, and cycle 7 day 1. Produced via immunoSEQ multiplex PCR; TCRdb's table is partial and in-frame only. The table shows about 62,000 clones, with about 88% occurring only once. Study-level findings and limits: CD4+ and CD8+ T cells in blood underwent clonal expansion by week 6 at 0.1 to 3.0 mg/kg.

The TCR comes from an adult with an advanced solid tumor such as melanoma, head and neck, liver or kidney cancer. Sequencing was performed on CD4+ or CD8+ T cells sorted from blood, taken in a trial of the OX40 agonist ivuxolimab.

The CDR3 is CASSRRRAEETQYF. CDR3 sequence (DNA): TGTGCCAGCAGTCGCCGACGGGCGGAGGAGACCCAGTACTTC. V gene TRBV28 combines with J gene TRBJ2-5; no clear D gene. Germline CDR1 MDHEN, CDR2 SYDVKM. This CDR3 contains 14 residues. Between the trimmed V and J ends, which lost 5 bases and 5 bases, there was a span of 15 bases.